This T cell receptor beta chain derives from a study of neurological immune-mediated disorders. With 7 bases clipped from V and 5 bases from J, the junction kept 9 bases outside the gene matches. Per germline, CDR1 SGHAT and CDR2 FQNNGV. The CDR3 contains 15 residues. TCRdb redid the calling of the 5' RACE reads with MiXCR, one entry per CDR3 protein. The sample shows tens of thousands of distinct CDR3 sequences, about 2.5% of them seen only once. This clonotype was detected many times. Unsorted libraries were generated from 2 million PBMCs held at -80 degrees C. The sequenced material came from PBMCs. V and J are TRBV11-2 and TRBJ2-7; 12 bases agree with TRBD2. The receptor comes from a woman aged 25 to 45 with multiple sclerosis. The CDR3, as DNA: TGTGCCAGCACCTCTAGCGGGAGGGCCCGGAACGAGCAGTACTTC. Protein product: CASTSSGRARNEQYF.